This T cell receptor (beta chain) was identified during a study of OX40 agonist ivuxolimab in advanced cancers. Across the study: Ivuxolimab was delivered to patients intravenously every 2 weeks at doses spanning 0.01 to 10 mg/kg.

Sequencing was performed with immunoSEQ multiplex PCR; in TCRdb, only in-frame clones are kept and a portion is missing. The sample lists 50,000 to 55,000 clones; 80% were seen once. This clone was detected once. The germline V gene has CDR1 SGDLS and CDR2 YYNGEE. Losses at the gene ends were 4 bases for V and 4 bases for J; bases not matched to a gene: 5. The CDR3 runs 14 residues. The rearrangement links TRBV9 to TRBJ1-1; 9 bases map to TRBD1. The TCR sequence derives from an adult with an advanced solid tumor such as melanoma, head and neck, liver or kidney cancer. Sequencing used CD4+ or CD8+ T cells sorted from blood, obtained in a trial of the OX40 agonist ivuxolimab. The CDR3 spells CASSPLTGGTEAFF. The CDR3, as DNA: TGTGCCAGCAGCCCCCTGACAGGGGGCACTGAAGCTTTCTTT.